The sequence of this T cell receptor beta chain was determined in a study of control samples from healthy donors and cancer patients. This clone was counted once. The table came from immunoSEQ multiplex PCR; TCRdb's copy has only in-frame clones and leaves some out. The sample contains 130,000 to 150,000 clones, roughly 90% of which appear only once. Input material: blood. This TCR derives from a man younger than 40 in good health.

The chain's CDR3 is CATSSRDSPYEQYF. For the CDR3, the DNA is TGTGCCACCAGCAGCCGGGACAGTCCCTACGAGCAGTACTTC. The chain joins TRBV15 to TRBJ2-7; 7 bases align to TRBD1. Unmatched junction bases numbered 4, after V lost 3 bases and J lost 2 bases. This CDR3 spans 14 amino acids. CDR1 is LNHNV, CDR2 YYDKDF, per germline (reference sequence).